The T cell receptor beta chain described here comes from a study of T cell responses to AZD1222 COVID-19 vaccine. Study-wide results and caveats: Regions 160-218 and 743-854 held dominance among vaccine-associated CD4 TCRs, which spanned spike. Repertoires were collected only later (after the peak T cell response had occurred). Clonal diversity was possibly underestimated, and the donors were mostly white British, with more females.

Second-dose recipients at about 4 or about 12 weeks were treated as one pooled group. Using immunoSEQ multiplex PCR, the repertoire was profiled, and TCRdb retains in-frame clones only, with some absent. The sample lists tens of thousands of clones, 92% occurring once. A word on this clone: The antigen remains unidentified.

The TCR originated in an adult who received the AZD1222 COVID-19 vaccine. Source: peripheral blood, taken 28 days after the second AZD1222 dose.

The CDR3 sequence is CASSVGLVVNTGELFF. The CDR3 nucleotides read TGTGCCAGCAGCGTAGGGTTAGTGGTGAACACCGGGGAGCTGTTTTTT. The chain has TRBV9 and TRBJ2-2; D gene ambiguous. The CDR3 runs to 16 residues. V lost 0 bases to trimming and J lost 1 base, with 10 bases between them. Germline V gene sequence: CDR1 SGDLS, CDR2 YYNGEE.